What follows is one T cell receptor (beta chain) and its context. This entry comes from a study of blood T cell repertoires in COVID-19. Trimming took off 5 bases at V and 7 bases at J, with 17 bases between the two ends. Germline V gene lookup returns CDR1 KGHSH and CDR2 LQKENI. This CDR3 is 14 amino acids long. The protocol was immunoSEQ multiplex PCR, while the TCRdb copy is restricted to in-frame clones and leaves out a portion. This repertoire shows under 200,000 clones, more than 75% found once; its top ten account for 7%. The sequencing input was PBMCs or T cells enriched from blood (not recorded which). The V call is TRBV18, the J call TRBJ1-1, with a weak D call TRBD1 (5 bases). The receptor's source is a woman between 50 and 59 years old who had recovered from COVID-19. The chain's CDR3 is CASSSGAGRDEAFF. The DNA of the CDR3 is TGTGCCAGCTCAAGCGGGGCAGGGCGGGATGAAGCTTTCTTT.